The sequence of this TCR beta chain was determined in a study of shared T cell receptors in the human thymus. The germline gives CDR1 MNHNS, CDR2 SASEGT. V was clipped by 4 bases and J by 4 bases, with 19 bases between them. The CDR3 is 16 residues long. Using immunoSEQ multiplex PCR, the repertoire was profiled, and TCRdb retains in-frame clones only, with some absent. The sample has over 450,000 clones, more than 75% seen once. These same records also appear under a second study, on human thymus T cells.

This sequence originates from a boy under three years old with a congenital heart defect. Material: thymocytes. This rearrangement joins TRBV6-1 to TRBJ1-1, with D maybe TRBD1 (5 bases). In DNA form, the CDR3 reads TGTGCCAGCAGTGCCTACCTCAGGGATTCGGGCACTGAAGCTTTCTTT. Translating gives CASSAYLRDSGTEAFF.